This entry lists 4 T cell receptor beta chains sequenced from one sample in a study of shared clonotypes between healthy human individuals. Measured with immunoSEQ multiplex PCR; TCRdb has only the in-frame clones, and not every one. The sample records hundreds of thousands of clones, approximately 96% being singletons. Positive CCR7 selection of CD45RO-negative cells yielded the naive CD8 cells, and terminally differentiated effector memory CD45RA+ cells were excluded. Sequencing input: naive CD8+ T cells sorted from blood. These receptors all come from a woman aged 30 to 39 in good health.

The genes are TRBV30 and TRBJ2-7; TRBD1 matches 10 bases. The ends lost 4 bases at V and 5 bases at J; junction bases unmatched: 8. The CDR3 sequence is 14 residues long. From germline, CDR1 is GTSNPN and CDR2 SVGIG (reference sequence). DNA for the CDR3: TGTGCCTGGACCTTGGGACAGGGGAGGCACGAGCAGTACTTC. It is translated as CAWTLGQGRHEQYF.

The J gene is TRBJ2-7, the V gene TRBV11-2; D is possibly TRBD1 or TRBD2 (5 bases each). The CDR3 length is 13 residues. V was cut by 5 bases and J by 4 bases, with 12 bases left in between. Germline V gene sequence: CDR1 SGHAT, CDR2 FQNNGV. The CDR3 DNA follows: TGTGCCAGCAGCCCGGGGACGGAGTACGAGCAGTACTTC. It specifies CASSPGTEYEQYF.

This sequence joins TRBV6-5 and TRBJ1-2, with a possible D match to TRBD1 (5 bases). The length of the CDR3 is 15 residues. Trimming pared 2 bases from V and 4 bases from J, leaving 14 bases between. Germline CDR1 reads MNHEY; CDR2 reads SVGAGI. CDR3 bases: TGTGCCAGCAGTTACCGTGAGGGGACTGGCTATGGCTACACCTTC. Its protein is CASSYREGTGYGYTF.

The rearrangement joins TRBV14 to TRBJ1-3; D unresolved. Germline V CDR1 and CDR2: SGHDN, FVKESK. The CDR3 covers 13 residues. Between the trimmed V and J ends, which lost 8 bases and 3 bases, there was a span of 11 bases. The CDR3 bases are TGTGCCAGCTCGTATTCGGGTGGAAACACCATATATTTT. Its translation is CASSYSGGNTIYF.